These T cell receptor beta chains were read from a single sample in a study of blood T cell repertoires in COVID-19. Repertoires were generated with immunoSEQ multiplex PCR, while TCRdb's copy carries only in-frame clones and drops some. The sample consists of some 270,000 clones, 90% of them appearing once. Sequenced: peripheral blood. These receptor sequences come from an older woman with COVID-19, enrolled during active disease. The CDR3 runs from the conserved cysteine through the conserved F or W. A D gene is named only where the DNA matches it firmly. Expanded clones get a size class; other rows say once, few or many, or leave the size out.

j_call: TRBJ1-2
clone_size: -
d_call: TRBD1
v_call: TRBV9
cdr3_nt: TGTGCCAGCAGCGTTAAGACAGGGGCGGGAGGCTACACCTTC
cdr3_aa: CASSVKTGAGGYTF

j_call: TRBJ1-2
clone_size: -
d_call: -
v_call: TRBV30
cdr3_nt: TGTGCCTGGAGTTGGAGAGTCCGGTCTAACTATGGCTACACCTTC
cdr3_aa: CAWSWRVRSNYGYTF

j_call: TRBJ2-7
clone_size: few
d_call: TRBD1
v_call: TRBV10-3
cdr3_nt: TGTGCCACAAACCCGGGACAGGACTCCTACGAGCAGTACTTC
cdr3_aa: CATNPGQDSYEQYF

j_call: TRBJ1-3
clone_size: -
d_call: -
v_call: TRBV9
cdr3_nt: TGTGCCAGCAGCGTAGCAGGATTTGGAAACACCATATATTTT
cdr3_aa: CASSVAGFGNTIYF

j_call: TRBJ2-1
clone_size: -
d_call: TRBD2
v_call: TRBV5-4
cdr3_nt: TGTGCCAGCAGCCGTAGCGGGGGGCCACACAATGAGCAGTTCTTC
cdr3_aa: CASSRSGGPHNEQFF

j_call: TRBJ2-7
clone_size: once
d_call: -
v_call: TRBV3-1/TRBV3-2
cdr3_nt: TGTGCCAGCAGCCAAGTTAGCTACGAGCAGTACTTC
cdr3_aa: CASSQVSYEQYF

j_call: TRBJ1-1
clone_size: -
d_call: TRBD1
v_call: TRBV9
cdr3_nt: TGTGCCAGCAGCGTACAGGGGGCGGGCACTGAAGCTTTCTTT
cdr3_aa: CASSVQGAGTEAFF

j_call: TRBJ1-1
clone_size: once
d_call: -
v_call: TRBV29-1
cdr3_nt: TGCAGCGTAAGAGATGCTCTACAGGGTAGGAGGACTGAAGCTTTCTTT
cdr3_aa: CSVRDALQGRRTEAFF

j_call: TRBJ1-6
clone_size: -
d_call: -
v_call: TRBV27
cdr3_nt: TGTGCCAGCAGTTTATGGGCAGGGCTGGATTCACCCCTCCACTTT
cdr3_aa: CASSLWAGLDSPLHF

j_call: TRBJ1-6
clone_size: -
d_call: -
v_call: TRBV11-2
cdr3_nt: TGTGCCAGCAGTCACAGTGGGCAGGCATACTCCTATAATTCACCCCTCCACTTT
cdr3_aa: CASSHSGQAYSYNSPLHF

j_call: TRBJ2-7
clone_size: -
d_call: TRBD1
v_call: TRBV4-3
cdr3_nt: TGCGCCAGCAGCCCGGGACAGGGAGACGAGCAGTACTTC
cdr3_aa: CASSPGQGDEQYF

j_call: TRBJ2-2
clone_size: -
d_call: -
v_call: TRBV2
cdr3_nt: TGTGCCAGCAGGGGGTTTAGGGACTTAAACACCGGGGAGCTGTTTTTT
cdr3_aa: CASRGFRDLNTGELFF